What follows are 26 T cell receptor beta chains derived from one specimen sequenced in a study of radiation and T cells in renal cell carcinoma. Indicated treatment: treatment-naive control, cytoreductive nephrectomy. Assay used: immunoSEQ multiplex PCR; TCRdb lists only in-frame clones, some missing. The data contain roughly 8,000 clones, 65% of them seen just once; the ten biggest clones take up over 35%. The input for sequencing was tumor tissue, taken from a patient whose treatment was nephrectomy without radiotherapy. These receptors were obtained from a woman in her seventies with renal cell carcinoma.

CDR3 in DNA: TGTGCCAGCTCACCAAGAATGGCAGGGGGCATCCACGAGCAGTACTTC. This gives the protein CASSPRMAGGIHEQYF. This rearrangement joins TRBV18 to TRBJ2-7; TRBD1 aligns across 8 bases. The CDR3 runs to 16 residues. Trimming at V came to 2 bases and at J to 5 bases, leaving 11 bases not matched to a gene. The germline V gene encodes CDR1 KGHSH and CDR2 LQKENI.

V and J are TRBV2 and TRBJ2-3, with TRBD2 matching 10 bases. Germline loops: CDR1 SNHLY, CDR2 FYNNEI. The CDR3 consists of 15 residues. Losses at the gene ends were 7 bases for V and 2 bases for J; bases not matched to a gene: 6. In DNA form, the CDR3 reads TGTGCCAGCACCTTTCTAGCGGGGGTCACAGATACGCAGTATTTT. Its protein product is CASTFLAGVTDTQYF.

The chain is built from TRBV7-9 and TRBJ1-1; D is unresolved. The CDR3 contains 13 residues. Germline assignment: CDR1 SEHNR and CDR2 FQNEAQ (reference sequence). V lost 1 base and J lost 1, with 4 bases in between. The CDR3 DNA is TGTGCCAGCAGCTTAGACACGAACACTGAAGCTTTCTTT. Translating it yields CASSLDTNTEAFF.

This clone was seen only a few times. V usage is TRBV7-8 and J usage is TRBJ1-5; no clear D gene. In germline, CDR1 is SGHVS, CDR2 FQNEAQ. This CDR3 region has 13 residues. V was trimmed by 5 bases and J by 3 bases, leaving 8 bases between them. The CDR3 DNA sequence: TGTGCCAGCAGCCCTGGGAACAATCAGCCCCAGCATTTT. Amino acids: CASSPGNNQPQHF.

In regard to this clone: The sample contains more than one DNA sequence encoding this CDR3. The chain recombines TRBV30 with TRBJ2-3; 9 nucleotides agree with TRBD2. Losses at the gene ends were 1 base for V and 5 bases for J; bases not matched to a gene: 10. Germline CDR1 reads GTSNPN; CDR2 reads SVGIG (reference sequence). CDR3 length equals 16 residues. CDR3 sequence reads: CAWSGGAGGPRDTQYF. DNA of the CDR3: TGTGCCTGGAGTGGGGGAGCGGGGGGACCTAGAGATACGCAGTATTTT.

V is TRBV5-5 and J is TRBJ2-7; TRBD2 matches at 7 bases. Germline trimming cut 3 bases from V and 4 bases from J; bases unmatched to any gene: 1. This CDR3 spans 12 amino acids. Germline V gives CDR1 SGHKS, CDR2 YYEKEE (reference sequence). Written as DNA, the CDR3 is TGTGCCAGCAGCTCAGCGGGATACGAGCAGTACTTC. This encodes CASSSAGYEQYF.

The genes are TRBV7-2 and TRBJ2-3, with D possibly matching TRBD1 (6 bases). Germline CDR1 is SGHTA and CDR2 is FQGNSA. The CDR3 covers 13 residues. V dropped 6 bases and J dropped 6 bases, with 13 bases sitting between them. The CDR3 region is CASRGTLTDTQYF. The CDR3 bases are TGTGCCAGCAGAGGGACACTTACGGATACGCAGTATTTT.

The V gene is TRBV9, the J gene TRBJ2-7, with 9 positions matching TRBD1. Germline-derived CDR1 and CDR2 are SGDLS and YYNGEE. Germline trimming cut 3 bases from V and 2 bases from J; bases unmatched to any gene: 9. The length of the CDR3 is 16 residues. CDR3 amino acids: CASSAEGQGNPYEQYF. As DNA, the CDR3 is TGTGCCAGCAGCGCCGAAGGACAGGGGAATCCCTACGAGCAGTACTTC.

This clone was detected only a few times. The chain employs TRBV7-2 and TRBJ2-7; 8 nucleotides agree with TRBD1. Germline V gene lookup returns CDR1 SGHTA and CDR2 FQGNSA. With 5 bases clipped from V and 2 bases from J, the junction kept 5 bases outside the gene matches. The CDR3 has 14 residues. The CDR3 loop is CASSLPQGAYEQYF. The CDR3 nucleotides read TGTGCCAGCAGCCTACCACAGGGGGCCTACGAGCAGTACTTC.

V gene TRBV7-9 combines with J gene TRBJ2-1, with D unresolved. The CDR3 spans 15 residues. Germline lookup yields CDR1 SEHNR and CDR2 FQNEAQ (reference sequence). The V end lost 8 bases, the J end lost 5 bases, and 19 bases lay between the germline ends. CDR3 amino acids: CASGRSGPINNEQFF. In DNA form, the CDR3 reads TGTGCCAGCGGTCGGTCCGGACCGATCAACAATGAGCAGTTCTTC.

This clone was detected only a few times. The genes are TRBV2 and TRBJ2-5; weak D call: TRBD1 (6 bases). V lost 11 bases and J lost 1, with 14 bases in between. The CDR3 consists of 13 residues. The V gene's germline CDR1 is SNHLY and CDR2 FYNNEI. CDR3 residues: CASRTDSQETQYF. The DNA of the CDR3 is TGTGCCTCCCGGACAGACTCCCAAGAGACCCAGTACTTC.

In nucleotides, the CDR3 is TGTGCCAGCAGCGGAGGGACTAGCGGCTCCTACAATGAGCAGTTCTTC. It codes for CASSGGTSGSYNEQFF. The rearrangement uses TRBV9 and TRBJ2-1; 11 bases are a match to TRBD2. With 3 bases clipped from V and 0 bases from J, the junction kept 2 bases outside the gene matches. Germline-derived CDR1 and CDR2 are SGDLS and YYNGEE. This CDR3 has 16 residues.

This clone was seen a single time. The V call is TRBV5-6, the J call TRBJ1-1; D unresolved. There are 13 residues in the CDR3. Per the germline V gene, CDR1 is SGHDT and CDR2 is YYEEEE. The ends were cut back, 2 bases at V and 8 bases at J, with 13 bases in the middle. The CDR3 here is CASSFIGVEEAFF. CDR3 coding DNA: TGTGCCAGCAGCTTTATCGGAGTCGAAGAAGCTTTCTTT.

The chain combines TRBV7-9 with TRBJ2-7; 7 nucleotides align to TRBD2. J lost 0 bases, V lost 5 bases, and 10 bases had no gene match. This CDR3 is built from 16 residues. Germline V gene lookup returns CDR1 SEHNR and CDR2 FQNEAQ (reference sequence). The CDR3: CASSTSPGGISYEQYF. CDR3 nucleotides: TGTGCCAGCAGCACCTCCCCGGGGGGAATCTCCTACGAGCAGTACTTC.

With respect to this clone: The junction departs from the called germline gene at one end, perhaps through a read error. This chain uses TRBV7-7 with TRBJ2-2; 7 bases align to TRBD2. The length of the CDR3 is 15 residues. The germline CDR1 and CDR2 sequences are SSHAT and FNYEAQ (reference sequence). DNA of the CDR3: TGTGCTAGCAGCTTAGCGTTCGGGGGGACCGGGGAGCTGTTTTTT. It translates to CASSLAFGGTGELFF.

This sequence joins TRBV7-8 and TRBJ2-7, with D possibly TRBD1 on 7 matching bases. The CDR3 runs 15 residues. The V end was cut by 4 bases, the J end by 3 bases, with 16 bases between. Looked up from germline, CDR1 is SGHVS and CDR2 is FQNEAQ. CDR3 sequence: CASSSGPGDSYEQYF. Here the CDR3 DNA reads TGTGCCAGCAGCTCAGGGCCGGGGGACAGCTACGAGCAGTACTTC. Drawing the rest from reference TRBV7-8 and TRBJ2-7, the complete variable domain is GAGVSQSPRYKVAKRGQDVALRCDPISGHVSLFWYQQALGQGPEFLTYFQNEAQLDKSGLPSDRFFAERPEGSVSTLKIQRTQQEDSAVYLCASSSGPGDSYEQYFGPGTRLTVT.

With regard to this clone: The sample contains more than one DNA sequence encoding this CDR3. The rearrangement uses TRBV19 and TRBJ1-2, with a tentative D call TRBD1 (6 bases). The CDR3 has 14 amino acids. The V and J ends lost 6 bases and 2 bases respectively, with 13 bases between them. Germline CDR1 and CDR2: LNHDA and SQIVND (reference sequence). The CDR3 nucleotides read TGTGCCAGTAGCCCGAGGACAGCGAACTATGGCTACACCTTC. It is translated as CASSPRTANYGYTF.

Here the CDR3 reads CASGLGDSTNEKLFF. Written as DNA, the CDR3 is TGTGCTAGTGGTTTGGGGGACAGCACTAATGAAAAACTGTTTTTT. The V and J genes are TRBV12-5 and TRBJ1-4; TRBD1 matches at 7 bases. Germline values: CDR1 LGHNT, CDR2 FRNRAP. Losses at the gene ends were 1 base for V and 2 bases for J; bases not matched to a gene: 1. The CDR3 runs to 15 residues.

The V gene is TRBV4-3, the J gene TRBJ1-3; 12 positions agree with TRBD1. There are 16 residues in the CDR3. The V and J ends lost 4 bases and 4 bases, in that order; junction bases with no gene match: 5. The V gene's germline CDR1 is LGHNA and CDR2 YSLEER. CDR3 amino acids: CASSPGTGGFGNTIYF. For the CDR3, the DNA is TGCGCCAGCAGCCCGGGGACAGGGGGCTTCGGAAACACCATATATTTT.

This chain joins TRBV4-1 and TRBJ2-1; D perhaps matches TRBD2 (6 bases). The CDR3 covers 21 residues. Germline assignment: CDR1 MGHRA and CDR2 YSYEKL. V dropped 1 base and J dropped 4 bases, with 29 bases sitting between them. The CDR3 DNA follows: TGCGCCAGCAGCCAAGTTGGGGAACTAGAGCTCCCCATTAGCGGTTACAATGAGCAGTTCTTC. Residues: CASSQVGELELPISGYNEQFF.

J is TRBJ2-1 and V is TRBV18; maybe TRBD2 (5 bases). Looked up from germline, CDR1 is KGHSH and CDR2 is LQKENI. The CDR3 is made up of 13 amino acids. V shed 5 bases and J shed 9 bases, with 14 bases lying between them. As DNA, the CDR3 is TGTGCCAGCTCAACGACTATTAGCCGTGAGCAGTTCTTC. This codes for CASSTTISREQFF.

The chain uses TRBV2 and TRBJ2-7; a possible D gene is TRBD2 (7 bases). Germline CDR1 and CDR2: SNHLY and FYNNEI. The CDR3 has 12 residues. V was trimmed by 11 bases and J by 6 bases, leaving 17 bases between them. CDR3 protein: CAFSQGGGEQYF. The CDR3 nucleotides read TGTGCCTTTTCACAGGGAGGGGGCGAGCAGTACTTC. Based on the CDR3 plus reference TRBV2 and TRBJ2-7, the full variable domain is EPEVTQTPSHQVTQMGQEVILRCVPISNHLYFYWYRQILGQKVEFLVSFYNNEISEKSEIFDDQFSVERPDGSNFTLKIRSTKLEDSAMYFCAFSQGGGEQYFGPGTRLTVT.

This clone was seen more than once but under ten times. The chain has TRBV12-5 and TRBJ2-2, with TRBD1 identical over 9 bases. There are 15 residues in the CDR3. Per the germline V gene, CDR1 is LGHNT and CDR2 is FRNRAP. J gave up 5 bases and V 8 bases, and 9 bases lay outside the gene matches. CDR3: CASMHRDRATGELFF. The CDR3 nucleotides read TGTGCTAGTATGCATCGGGACAGGGCGACCGGGGAGCTGTTTTTT.

The rearrangement links TRBV9 to TRBJ2-1; 8 bases map to TRBD2. The CDR3 is made up of 14 amino acids. The J segment lost 8 bases and the V segment lost 3 bases, leaving 7 bases of the junction unmatched. Germline CDR1 and CDR2: SGDLS and YYNGEE. Written as DNA, the CDR3 is TGTGCCAGCAGCGGGACTAGCCGAGGCTATGAGCAGTTCTTC. The encoded protein is CASSGTSRGYEQFF.

This sequence joins TRBV16 and TRBJ1-2; tentatively, D is TRBD1 (5 bases). CDR3 length: 12 residues. Trimming pared 0 bases from V and 8 bases from J, leaving 7 bases between. CDR1 KGHSY and CDR2 FQNENV come from the germline V gene. The CDR3 region has the DNA TGTGCCAGCAGCCAATCGGGGGTCGGCTACACCTTC. Translated, it gives CASSQSGVGYTF.

The chain uses TRBV10-2 and TRBJ1-6; D possibly corresponds to TRBD1 (5 bases). Germline lookup yields CDR1 WSHSY and CDR2 SAAADI. V lost 2 bases and J lost 0, with 11 bases in between. This CDR3 has 17 amino acids. CDR3: CASSERAGSSYNSPLHF. CDR3 DNA sequence: TGCGCCAGCAGTGAGCGGGCAGGGAGCTCCTATAATTCACCCCTCCACTTT.